This T cell receptor beta chain was recorded in a study of CD8 T cells in Susac syndrome. Random-hexamer reverse transcription was applied to about 0.5 to 1 ug RNA. Across 54 Vbeta and 13 Jbeta, immunoSEQ multiplex PCR amplified TCR beta CDR3. One entry per CDR3 protein, called by TCRdb with MiXCR from the immunoSEQ multiplex PCR reads. The data hold around 180,000 distinct CDR3 sequences, with under 95% observed a single time. The CDR3 totals 15 residues. TCR beta sequencing was performed on blood CD8+ and CD4+ T cells. The multiple sclerosis controls comprised treatment-naive patients whose relapsing-remitting disease was stable or active. TEMRA cells were FACS-enriched, unlike CD8+ and CD4+ T cells, which were negatively isolated.

The chain employs TRBV21-1 and TRBJ2-5; the DNA was not compared with TRBD1, the D call given in the table. TRBV21-1 is reported as a pseudogene. The sample taken for sequencing was CD4+ T cells from PBMCs. The clonotype was recovered from a human donor with multiple sclerosis. CDR3 amino acids: CASSKKGTAQETQYF. The DNA for the CDR3 is TGTGCCAGCAGCAAAAAGGGGACAGCCCAAGAGACCCAGTACTTC.